This TCR beta chain was profiled in a study of cytomegalovirus exposure and HLA in healthy donors. Germline assignment: CDR1 MNHNY and CDR2 SVGAGI (reference sequence). J was trimmed by 5 bases and V by 5 bases; bases with no gene match: 9. The CDR3 runs 15 residues. The study ran its PCR with 60 Vbeta and 13 Jbeta primers. Some clones are missing from TCRdb's copy, which holds only in-frame ones; the method was immunoSEQ multiplex PCR. The sample has 200,000 to 250,000 clones, about 84% seen once. This receptor was identified in a human donor in good health. The specimen sequenced was PBMCs. The chain has TRBV6-6 and TRBJ2-3; 8 bases are a match to TRBD2. CDR3 residues: CASSNPGLVKDTQYF. The CDR3 DNA is TGTGCCAGCAGTAATCCGGGACTAGTGAAAGATACGCAGTATTTT.